This T cell receptor (beta chain) stems from a study of blood T cells in healthy people across ages. This clonotype occurred a few times. An end of the junction does not agree with germline; a read error may underlie this. Germline lookup yields CDR1 DFQATT and CDR2 SNEGSKA (reference sequence). The CDR3 loop spans 15 amino acids. Primers used in a second PCR of about 7 to 11 cycles were a sample-barcoded 5' primer and a J-beta primer mix. MiXCR was run by TCRdb on the 5' RACE reads, yielding one entry per CDR3 protein. The table includes some 710,000 distinct CDR3 sequences, 22% detected once. Sequences were obtained from blood. The TCR originated in a man aged 65 to 85 in good health. J is TRBJ1-5 and V is TRBV20-1; D ambiguous. This CDR3 is CSARPQVLSHQPQHF. Written as DNA, the CDR3 is TGCAGTGCTAGGCCCCAGGTCCTTAGCCATCAGCCCCAGCATTTT.